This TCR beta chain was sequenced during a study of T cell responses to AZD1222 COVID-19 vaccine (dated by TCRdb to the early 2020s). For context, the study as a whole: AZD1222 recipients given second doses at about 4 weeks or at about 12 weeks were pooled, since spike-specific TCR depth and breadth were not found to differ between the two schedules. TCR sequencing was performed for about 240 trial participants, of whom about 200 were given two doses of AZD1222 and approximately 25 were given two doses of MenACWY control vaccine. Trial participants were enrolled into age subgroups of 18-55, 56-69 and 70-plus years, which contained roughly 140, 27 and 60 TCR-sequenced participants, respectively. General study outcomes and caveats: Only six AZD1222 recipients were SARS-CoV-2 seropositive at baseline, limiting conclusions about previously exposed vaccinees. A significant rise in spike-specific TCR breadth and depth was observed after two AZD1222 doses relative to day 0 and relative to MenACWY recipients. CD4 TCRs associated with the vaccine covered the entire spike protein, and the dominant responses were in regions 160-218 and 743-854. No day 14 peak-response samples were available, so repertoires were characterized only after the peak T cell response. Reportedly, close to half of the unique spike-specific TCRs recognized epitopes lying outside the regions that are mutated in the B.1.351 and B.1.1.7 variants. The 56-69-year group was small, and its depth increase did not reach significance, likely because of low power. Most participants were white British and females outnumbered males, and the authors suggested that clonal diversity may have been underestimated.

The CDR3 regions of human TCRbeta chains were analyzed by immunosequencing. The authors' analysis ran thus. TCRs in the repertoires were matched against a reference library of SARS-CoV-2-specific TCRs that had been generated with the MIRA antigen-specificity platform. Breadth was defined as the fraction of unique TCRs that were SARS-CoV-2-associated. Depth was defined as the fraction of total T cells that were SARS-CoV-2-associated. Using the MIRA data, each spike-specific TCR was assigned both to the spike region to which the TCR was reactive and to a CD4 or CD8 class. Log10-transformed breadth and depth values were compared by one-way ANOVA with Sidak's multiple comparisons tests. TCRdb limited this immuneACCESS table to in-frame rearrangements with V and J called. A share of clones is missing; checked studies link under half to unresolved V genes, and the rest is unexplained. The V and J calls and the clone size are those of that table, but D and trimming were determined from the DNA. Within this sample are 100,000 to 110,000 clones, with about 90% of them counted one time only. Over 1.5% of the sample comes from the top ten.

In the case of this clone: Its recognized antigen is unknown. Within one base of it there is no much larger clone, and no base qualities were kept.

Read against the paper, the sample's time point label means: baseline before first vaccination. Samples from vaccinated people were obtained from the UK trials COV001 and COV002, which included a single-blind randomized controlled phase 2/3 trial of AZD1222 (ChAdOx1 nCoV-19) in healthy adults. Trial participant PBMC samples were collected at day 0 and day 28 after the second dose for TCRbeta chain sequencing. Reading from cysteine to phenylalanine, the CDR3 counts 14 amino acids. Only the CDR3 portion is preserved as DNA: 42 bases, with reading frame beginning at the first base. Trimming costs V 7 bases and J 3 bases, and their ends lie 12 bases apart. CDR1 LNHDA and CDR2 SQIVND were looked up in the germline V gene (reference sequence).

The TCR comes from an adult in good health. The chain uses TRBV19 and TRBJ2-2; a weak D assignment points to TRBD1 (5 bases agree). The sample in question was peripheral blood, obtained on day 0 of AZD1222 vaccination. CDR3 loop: CASMKGRDTGELFF. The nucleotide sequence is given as TGTGCCAGTATGAAGGGGCGCGACACCGGGGAGCTGTTTTTT.